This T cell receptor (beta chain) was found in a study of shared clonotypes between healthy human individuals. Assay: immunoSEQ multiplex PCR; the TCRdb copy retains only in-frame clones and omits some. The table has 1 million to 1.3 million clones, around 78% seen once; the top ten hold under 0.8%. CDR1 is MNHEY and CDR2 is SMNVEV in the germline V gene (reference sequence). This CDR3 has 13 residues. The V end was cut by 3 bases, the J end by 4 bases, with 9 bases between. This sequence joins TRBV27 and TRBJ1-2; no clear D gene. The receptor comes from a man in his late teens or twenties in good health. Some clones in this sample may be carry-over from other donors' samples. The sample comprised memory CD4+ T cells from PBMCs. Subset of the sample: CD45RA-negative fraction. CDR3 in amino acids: CASSLASGYGYTF. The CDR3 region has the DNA TGTGCCAGCAGTTTGGCATCAGGCTATGGCTACACCTTC.